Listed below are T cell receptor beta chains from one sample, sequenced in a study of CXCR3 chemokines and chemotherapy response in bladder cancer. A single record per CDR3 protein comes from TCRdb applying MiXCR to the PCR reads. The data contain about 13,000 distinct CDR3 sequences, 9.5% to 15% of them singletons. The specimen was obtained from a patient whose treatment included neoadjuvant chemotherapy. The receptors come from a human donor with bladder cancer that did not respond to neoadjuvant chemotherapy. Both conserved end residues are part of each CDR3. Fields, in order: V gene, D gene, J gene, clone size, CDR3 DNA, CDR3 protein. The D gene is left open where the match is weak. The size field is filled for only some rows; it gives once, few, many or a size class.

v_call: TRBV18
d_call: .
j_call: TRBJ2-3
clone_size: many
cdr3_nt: TGTGCCAGTCGGGTACCCGGGATCGAAACGCAGTATTTT
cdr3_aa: CASRVPGIETQYF

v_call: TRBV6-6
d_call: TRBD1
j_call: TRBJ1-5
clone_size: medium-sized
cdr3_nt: TGTGCCAGCAGCCTCCGGGACAGGGGTAGCAATCAGCCCCAGCATTTT
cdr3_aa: CASSLRDRGSNQPQHF

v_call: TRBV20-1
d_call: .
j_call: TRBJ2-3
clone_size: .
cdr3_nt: TGCAGTGCTAGAGCCCGGCCGGGCTTAGAAAGGGATACGCAGTATTTT
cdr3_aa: CSARARPGLERDTQYF

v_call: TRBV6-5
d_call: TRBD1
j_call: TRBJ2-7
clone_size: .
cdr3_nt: TGTGCCAGCAGTTCAGACAGGGGGCAGGTCGAGGACTACGAGCAGTACTTC
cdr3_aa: CASSSDRGQVEDYEQYF

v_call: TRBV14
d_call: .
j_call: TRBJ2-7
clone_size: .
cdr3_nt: TGTGCCAGCAGCCCCCTTTCCACGAGGACTCACGGAGGTAACGAGCAGTACTTC
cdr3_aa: CASSPLSTRTHGGNEQYF

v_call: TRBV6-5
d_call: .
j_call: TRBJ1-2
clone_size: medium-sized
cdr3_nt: TGTGCCAGCAGTGAACGGATTTCCTATGGCTACACCTTC
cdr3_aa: CASSERISYGYTF

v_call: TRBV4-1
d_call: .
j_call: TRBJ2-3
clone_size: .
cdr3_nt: TGCGCCAGCAGCCAAGAGGACTACGCTAGCACAGATACGCAGTATTTT
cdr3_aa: CASSQEDYASTDTQYF

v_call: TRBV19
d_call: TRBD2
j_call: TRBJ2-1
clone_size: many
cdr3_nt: TGTGCCAGTAGTATAGGGAATAGCGGGAGGATTGGGGATGAGCAGTTCTTC
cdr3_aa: CASSIGNSGRIGDEQFF

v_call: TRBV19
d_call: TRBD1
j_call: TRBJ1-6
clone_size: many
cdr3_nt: TGTGCCAGTAGTATTTCTGCAGGGGGCCATTCACCCCTCCACTTT
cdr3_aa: CASSISAGGHSPLHF

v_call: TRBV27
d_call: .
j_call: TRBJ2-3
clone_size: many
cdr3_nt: TGTGCCAGCAGTTTCGGTTTGGGGACAGATACGCAGTATTTT
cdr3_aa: CASSFGLGTDTQYF

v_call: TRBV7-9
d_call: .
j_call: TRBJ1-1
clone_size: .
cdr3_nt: TGTGCCAGCAGCCCGGACGGGGGAACAATGAACACTGAAGCTTTCTTT
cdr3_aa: CASSPDGGTMNTEAFF

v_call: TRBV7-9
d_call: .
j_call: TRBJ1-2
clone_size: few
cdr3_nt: TGTGCCAGCAGCTTAGAAGGGCTATATGGCTACACCTTC
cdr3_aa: CASSLEGLYGYTF

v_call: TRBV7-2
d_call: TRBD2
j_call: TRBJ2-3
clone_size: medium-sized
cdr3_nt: TGTGCCAGCAGCTGGGGGGGTCCGCGGGGAGATACGCAGTATTTT
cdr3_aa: CASSWGGPRGDTQYF

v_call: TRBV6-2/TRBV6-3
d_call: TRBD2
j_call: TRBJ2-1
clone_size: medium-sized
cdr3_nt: TGTGCCAGCACGGGGGGGGGGAGCGGGAGGGATGAGCAGTTCTTC
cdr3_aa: CASTGGGSGRDEQFF

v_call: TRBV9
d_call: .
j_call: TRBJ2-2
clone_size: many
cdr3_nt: TGTGCCAGCAGCGTAGAGAGGGTACGGAACACCGGGGAGCTGTTTTTT
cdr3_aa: CASSVERVRNTGELFF

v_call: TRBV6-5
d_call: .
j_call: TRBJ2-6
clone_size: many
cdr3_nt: TGTGCCAGCAGTTACCCGGGACAATACTCTGGGGCCAACGTCCTGACTTTC
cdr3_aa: CASSYPGQYSGANVLTF

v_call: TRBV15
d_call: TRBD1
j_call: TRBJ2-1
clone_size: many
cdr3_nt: TGTGCCACCAGCAGAGAGGCCCGGCAGGGGGACAATGAGCAGTTCTTC
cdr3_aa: CATSREARQGDNEQFF

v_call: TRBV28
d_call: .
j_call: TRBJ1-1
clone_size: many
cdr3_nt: TGTGCCAGCACCCCCTCGTCAGGGCGGATGAACACTGAAGCTTTCTTT
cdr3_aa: CASTPSSGRMNTEAFF

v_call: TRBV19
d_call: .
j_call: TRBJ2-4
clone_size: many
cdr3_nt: TGTGCCAGTAAGGGAGGATCTAACATTCAGTACTTC
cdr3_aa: CASKGGSNIQYF

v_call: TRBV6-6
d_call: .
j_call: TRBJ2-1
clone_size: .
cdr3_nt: TGTGCCAGCAGTTACGCAGGGAAAGAGCAGTTCTTC
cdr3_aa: CASSYAGKEQFF

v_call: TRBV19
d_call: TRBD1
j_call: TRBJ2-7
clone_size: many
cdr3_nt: TGTGCCAGTAGTAAAGACAGGGGGAGGAAGTACGAGCAGTACTTC
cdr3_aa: CASSKDRGRKYEQYF